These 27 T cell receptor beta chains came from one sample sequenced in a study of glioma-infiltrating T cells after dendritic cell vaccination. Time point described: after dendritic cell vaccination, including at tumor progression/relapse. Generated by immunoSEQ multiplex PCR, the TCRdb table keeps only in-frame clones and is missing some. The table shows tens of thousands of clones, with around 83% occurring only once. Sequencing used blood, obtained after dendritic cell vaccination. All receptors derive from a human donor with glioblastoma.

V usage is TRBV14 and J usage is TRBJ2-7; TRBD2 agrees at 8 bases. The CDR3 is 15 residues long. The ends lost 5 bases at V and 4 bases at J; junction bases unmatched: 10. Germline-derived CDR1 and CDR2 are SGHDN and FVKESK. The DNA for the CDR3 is TGTGCCAGCAGCTCCAGTAGCGGGGATTGGTACGAGCAGTACTTC. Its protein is CASSSSSGDWYEQYF.

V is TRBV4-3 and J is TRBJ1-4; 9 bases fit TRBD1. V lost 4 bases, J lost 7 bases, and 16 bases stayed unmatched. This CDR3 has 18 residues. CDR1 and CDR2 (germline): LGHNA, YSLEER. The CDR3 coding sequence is TGCGCCAGCAGCCCCTTGTTGGGACAGGGTATGTCGGCTGAAAAACTGTTTTTT. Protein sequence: CASSPLLGQGMSAEKLFF.

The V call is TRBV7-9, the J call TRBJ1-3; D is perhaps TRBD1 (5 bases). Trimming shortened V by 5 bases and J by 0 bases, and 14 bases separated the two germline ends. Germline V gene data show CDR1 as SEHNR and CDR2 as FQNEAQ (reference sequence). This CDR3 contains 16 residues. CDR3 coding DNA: TGTGCCAGCAGCGACGCAGGGCAGCACTCTGGAAACACCATATATTTT. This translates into CASSDAGQHSGNTIYF.

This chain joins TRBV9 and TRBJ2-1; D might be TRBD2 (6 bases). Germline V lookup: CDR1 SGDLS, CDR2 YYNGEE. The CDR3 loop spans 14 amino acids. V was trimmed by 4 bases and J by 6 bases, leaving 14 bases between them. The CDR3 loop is CASSPGTWSNEQFF. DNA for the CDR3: TGTGCCAGCAGCCCCGGGACTTGGAGCAATGAGCAGTTCTTC.

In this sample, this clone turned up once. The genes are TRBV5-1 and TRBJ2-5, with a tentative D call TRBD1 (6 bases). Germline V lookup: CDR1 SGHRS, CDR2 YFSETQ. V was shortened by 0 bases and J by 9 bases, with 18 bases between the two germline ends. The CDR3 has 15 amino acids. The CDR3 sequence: CASSLGGGVQQAQYF. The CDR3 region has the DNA TGCGCCAGCAGCTTGGGTGGGGGCGTCCAACAGGCCCAGTACTTC.

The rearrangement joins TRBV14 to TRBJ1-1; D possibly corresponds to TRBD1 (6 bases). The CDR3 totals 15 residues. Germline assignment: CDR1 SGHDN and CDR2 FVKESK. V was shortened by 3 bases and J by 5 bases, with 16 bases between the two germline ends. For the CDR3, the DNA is TGTGCCAGCAGCCAGATGGGGGCACAGGCTACTGAAGCTTTCTTT. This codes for CASSQMGAQATEAFF. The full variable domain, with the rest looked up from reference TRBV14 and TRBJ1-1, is EAGVTQFPSHSVIEKGQTVTLRCDPISGHDNLYWYRRVMGKEIKFLLHFVKESKQDESGMPNNRFLAERTGGTYSTLKVQPAELEDSGVYFCASSQMGAQATEAFFGQGTRLTVV.

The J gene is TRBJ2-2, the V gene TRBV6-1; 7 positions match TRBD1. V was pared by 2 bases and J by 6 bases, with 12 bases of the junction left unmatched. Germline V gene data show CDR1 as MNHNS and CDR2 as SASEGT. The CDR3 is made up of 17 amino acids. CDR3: CASSETGTEVYPGELFF. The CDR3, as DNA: TGTGCCAGCAGTGAAACCGGGACAGAGGTTTATCCCGGGGAGCTGTTTTTT.

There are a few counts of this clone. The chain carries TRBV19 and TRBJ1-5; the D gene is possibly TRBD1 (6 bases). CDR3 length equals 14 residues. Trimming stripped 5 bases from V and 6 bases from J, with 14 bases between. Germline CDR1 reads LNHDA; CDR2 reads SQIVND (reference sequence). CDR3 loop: CASSDDPRGQPQHF. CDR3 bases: TGTGCCAGTAGTGATGACCCCAGGGGTCAGCCCCAGCATTTT.

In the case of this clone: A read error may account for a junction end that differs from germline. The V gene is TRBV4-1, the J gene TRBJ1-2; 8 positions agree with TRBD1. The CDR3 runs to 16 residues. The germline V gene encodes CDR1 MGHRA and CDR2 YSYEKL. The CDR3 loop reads CASSQDFQGAKYGYTF. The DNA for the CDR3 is TGCGCCAGCAGCCAAGATTTCCAGGGGGCTAAGTATGGCTACACCTTC.

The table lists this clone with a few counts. The DNA of the CDR3 is TGTGCCAGCAGCTTAACGATGGGCCGGGGGACAGGGGGCGCGAGGGGGGATGGCTACACCTTC. Translated: CASSLTMGRGTGGARGDGYTF. The genes are TRBV7-3 and TRBJ1-2; TRBD1 matches at 12 bases. Germline V gene lookup returns CDR1 SGHTA and CDR2 FQGTGA. The CDR3 extends over 21 amino acids. V shed 0 bases and J 6 bases; nucleotides not matched to a gene: 20.

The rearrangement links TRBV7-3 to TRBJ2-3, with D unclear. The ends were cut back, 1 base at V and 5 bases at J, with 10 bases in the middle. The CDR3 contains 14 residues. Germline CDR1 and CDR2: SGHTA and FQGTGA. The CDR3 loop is CASSLSSTGDTQYF. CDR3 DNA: TGTGCCAGCAGCTTAAGTAGTACCGGAGATACGCAGTATTTT.

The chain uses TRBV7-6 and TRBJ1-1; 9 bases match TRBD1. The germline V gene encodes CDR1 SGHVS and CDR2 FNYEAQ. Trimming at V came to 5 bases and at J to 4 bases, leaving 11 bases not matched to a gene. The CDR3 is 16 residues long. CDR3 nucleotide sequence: TGTGCCAGCAGCCCAGGACAGGGGTTAAGAATCACTGAAGCTTTCTTT. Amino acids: CASSPGQGLRITEAFF. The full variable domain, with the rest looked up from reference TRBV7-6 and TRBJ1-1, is GAGVSQSPRYKVTKRGQDVALRCDPISGHVSLYWYRQALGQGPEFLTYFNYEAQQDKSGLPNDRFSAERPEGSISTLTIQRTEQRDSAMYRCASSPGQGLRITEAFFGQGTRLTVV.

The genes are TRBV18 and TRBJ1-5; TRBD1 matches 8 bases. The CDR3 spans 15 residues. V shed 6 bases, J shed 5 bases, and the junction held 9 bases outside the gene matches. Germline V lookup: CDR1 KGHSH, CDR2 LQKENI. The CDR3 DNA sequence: TGTGCCAGCTCCTGGGACAGGTTTGATTATCAGCCCCAGCATTTT. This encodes CASSWDRFDYQPQHF. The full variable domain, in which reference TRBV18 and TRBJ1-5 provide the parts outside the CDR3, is NAGVMQNPRHLVRRRGQEARLRCSPMKGHSHVYWYRQLPEEGLKFMVYLQKENIIDESGMPKERFSAEFPKEGPSILRIQQVVRGDSAAYFCASSWDRFDYQPQHFGDGTRLSIL.

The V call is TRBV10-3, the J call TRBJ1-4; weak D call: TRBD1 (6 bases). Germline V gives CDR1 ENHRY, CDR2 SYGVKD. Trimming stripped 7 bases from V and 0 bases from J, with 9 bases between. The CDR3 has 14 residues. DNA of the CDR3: TGTGCCATCAAGGGGGACCCAACTAATGAAAAACTGTTTTTT. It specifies CAIKGDPTNEKLFF.

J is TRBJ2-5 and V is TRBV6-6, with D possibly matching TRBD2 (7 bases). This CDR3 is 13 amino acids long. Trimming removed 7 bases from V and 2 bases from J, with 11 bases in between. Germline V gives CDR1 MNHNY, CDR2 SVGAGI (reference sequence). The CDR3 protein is CASTAGAQETQYF. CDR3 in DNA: TGTGCCAGCACCGCGGGGGCACAAGAGACCCAGTACTTC.

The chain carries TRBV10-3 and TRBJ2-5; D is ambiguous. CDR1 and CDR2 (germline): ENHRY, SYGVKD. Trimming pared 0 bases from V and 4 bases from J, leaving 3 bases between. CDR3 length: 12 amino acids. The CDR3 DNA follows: TGTGCCATCAGTGAGTCGAGAGAGACCCAGTACTTC. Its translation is CAISESRETQYF.

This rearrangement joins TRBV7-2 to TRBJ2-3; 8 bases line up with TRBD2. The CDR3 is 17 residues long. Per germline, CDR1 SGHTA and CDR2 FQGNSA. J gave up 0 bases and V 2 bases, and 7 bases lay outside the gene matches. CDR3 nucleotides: TGTGCCAGCAGCTTAATACCCGGCGGGGGGAGCACAGATACGCAGTATTTT. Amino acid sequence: CASSLIPGGGSTDTQYF.

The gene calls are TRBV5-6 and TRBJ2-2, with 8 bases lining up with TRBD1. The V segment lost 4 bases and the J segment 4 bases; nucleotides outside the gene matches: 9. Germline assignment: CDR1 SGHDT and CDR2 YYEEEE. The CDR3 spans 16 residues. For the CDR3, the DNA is TGTGCCAGCAGCAAAGATGACAGGGGCCCCACCGGGGAGCTGTTTTTT. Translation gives CASSKDDRGPTGELFF.

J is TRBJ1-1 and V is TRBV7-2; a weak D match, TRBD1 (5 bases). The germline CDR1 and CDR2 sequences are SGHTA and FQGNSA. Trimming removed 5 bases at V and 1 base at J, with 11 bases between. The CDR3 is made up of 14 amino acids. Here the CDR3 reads CASSTGPGNTEAFF. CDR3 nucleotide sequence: TGTGCCAGCAGCACAGGTCCTGGGAACACTGAAGCTTTCTTT.

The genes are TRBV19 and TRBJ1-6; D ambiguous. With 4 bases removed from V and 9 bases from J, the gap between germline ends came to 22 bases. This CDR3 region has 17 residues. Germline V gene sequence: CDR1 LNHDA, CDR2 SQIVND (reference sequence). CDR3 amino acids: CASSTRVGSLSASPLHF. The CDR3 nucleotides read TGTGCCAGTAGTACTCGCGTGGGCAGCTTGTCGGCTTCACCCCTCCACTTT.

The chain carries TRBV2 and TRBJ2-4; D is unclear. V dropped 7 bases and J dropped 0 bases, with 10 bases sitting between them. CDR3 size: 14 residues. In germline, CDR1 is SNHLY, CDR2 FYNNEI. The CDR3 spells CASNEQQAKNIQYF. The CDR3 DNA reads TGTGCCAGCAACGAACAGCAAGCCAAAAACATTCAGTACTTC.

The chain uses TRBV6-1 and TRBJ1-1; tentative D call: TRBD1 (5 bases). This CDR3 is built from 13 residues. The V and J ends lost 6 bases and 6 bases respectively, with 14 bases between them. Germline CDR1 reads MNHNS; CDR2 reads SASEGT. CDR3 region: CASRRGGDAEAFF. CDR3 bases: TGTGCCAGCAGGCGTGGGGGGGATGCTGAAGCTTTCTTT.

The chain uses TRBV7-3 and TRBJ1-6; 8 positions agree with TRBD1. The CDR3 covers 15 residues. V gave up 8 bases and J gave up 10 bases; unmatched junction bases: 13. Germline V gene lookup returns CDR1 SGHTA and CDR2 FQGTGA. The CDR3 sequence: CASSSTGQGKSPLHF. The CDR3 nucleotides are TGTGCCAGCTCAAGCACCGGACAGGGCAAATCACCCCTCCACTTT.

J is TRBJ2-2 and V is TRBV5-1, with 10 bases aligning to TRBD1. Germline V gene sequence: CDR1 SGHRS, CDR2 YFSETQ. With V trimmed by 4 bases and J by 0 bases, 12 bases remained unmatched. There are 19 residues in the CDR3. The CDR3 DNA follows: TGCGCCAGCAGCCTGCAGGGACAGGGGATAGCCTCGAACACCGGGGAGCTGTTTTTT. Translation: CASSLQGQGIASNTGELFF. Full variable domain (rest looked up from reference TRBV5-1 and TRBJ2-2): KAGVTQTPRYLIKTRGQQVTLSCSPISGHRSVSWYQQTPGQGLQFLFEYFSETQRNKGNFPGRFSGRQFSNSRSEMNVSTLELGDSALYLCASSLQGQGIASNTGELFFGEGSRLTVL.

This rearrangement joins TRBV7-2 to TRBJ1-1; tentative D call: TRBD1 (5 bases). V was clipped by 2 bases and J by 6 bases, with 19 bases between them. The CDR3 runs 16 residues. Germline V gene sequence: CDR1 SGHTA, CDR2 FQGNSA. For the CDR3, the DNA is TGTGCCAGCAGCTTAAGCTCCTCAGGGTGGATCGCTGAAGCTTTCTTT. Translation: CASSLSSSGWIAEAFF.

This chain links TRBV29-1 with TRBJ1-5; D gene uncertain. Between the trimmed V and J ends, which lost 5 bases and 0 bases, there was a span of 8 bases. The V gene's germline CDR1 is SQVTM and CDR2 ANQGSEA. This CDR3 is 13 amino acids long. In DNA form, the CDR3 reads TGCAGCGTTCGGTCTGATAGCAATCAGCCCCAGCATTTT. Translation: CSVRSDSNQPQHF.

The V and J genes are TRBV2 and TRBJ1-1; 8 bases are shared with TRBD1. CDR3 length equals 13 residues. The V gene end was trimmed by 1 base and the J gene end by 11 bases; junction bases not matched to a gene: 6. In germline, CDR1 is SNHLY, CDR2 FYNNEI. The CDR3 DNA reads TGTGCCAGCAGTGAAGAGACAGGGGTTGACGCTTTCTTT. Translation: CASSEETGVDAFF.